These 20 T cell receptor beta chains were all obtained from the same sample, sequenced in a study of T cells in Graves' hyperthyroidism and ophthalmopathy. Regions amplified from RNA transcripts were the TCR beta CDR3 regions. HTBI primers drove first-round RT-PCR of the TCR CDR3. One entry per CDR3 protein results from TCRdb running MiXCR on the multiplex PCR reads. The sample lists 350,000 to 450,000 distinct CDR3 sequences, about 15% occurring once. The sample taken for sequencing was blood. These receptors came from a woman aged 55-75 years with Graves' hyperthyroidism.

This rearrangement joins TRBV5-1 to TRBJ1-4, with D possibly being TRBD1 (6 bases). The CDR3 totals 15 residues. V was pared by 5 bases and J by 4 bases, with 15 bases between. CDR1 is SGHRS, CDR2 YFSETQ, per germline. CDR3 in DNA: TGCGCCAGCAGAGCACAGGACAGAGTTAATGAAAAACTGTTTTTT. The encoded protein is CASRAQDRVNEKLFF.

This clonotype was seen more than once but under ten times. The chain joins TRBV27 to TRBJ1-4; unclear D gene. V lost 4 bases to trimming and J lost 8 bases, with 17 bases between them. Germline lookup yields CDR1 MNHEY and CDR2 SMNVEV (reference sequence). The CDR3 runs 15 residues. As DNA, the CDR3 is TGTGCCAGCAGTTCTGTGAGTGCCTGGGGAGAAAAACTGTTTTTT. It yields the protein CASSSVSAWGEKLFF.

This clonotype was picked up many times. This chain uses TRBV20-1 with TRBJ1-1; weak D call: TRBD1 (5 bases). V lost 6 bases, J lost 2 bases, and 13 bases lay in between. The CDR3 runs 13 residues. Per germline, CDR1 DFQATT and CDR2 SNEGSKA (reference sequence). CDR3 sequence: CSAIGVPNTEAFF. As DNA, the CDR3 is TGCAGTGCCATAGGGGTTCCCAACACTGAAGCTTTCTTT.

The table lists this clonotype with a few counts. This rearrangement joins TRBV20-1 to TRBJ1-5, with 8 bases that match TRBD1. CDR1 and CDR2 (germline): DFQATT, SNEGSKA (reference sequence). Trimming took 7 bases from V and 4 from J; bases not matched to a gene: 12. The CDR3 is 15 residues long. The CDR3 DNA is TGCAGTGTACGACGGGCAGGGGGCTTAAATCAGCCCCAGCATTTT. It yields the protein CSVRRAGGLNQPQHF.

This clonotype was observed a few times. The chain carries TRBV18 and TRBJ2-2, with no clear D. The CDR3 is made up of 15 amino acids. Germline assignment: CDR1 KGHSH and CDR2 LQKENI. Trimming removed 1 base at V and 0 bases at J, with 6 bases between. Written as DNA, the CDR3 is TGTGCCAGCTCACCACAACAGTCGAACACCGGGGAGCTGTTTTTT. Translated, it gives CASSPQQSNTGELFF.

This clonotype came up a few times. The V gene is TRBV7-3, the J gene TRBJ2-6, with no clear D. The CDR3 is made up of 15 amino acids. Per germline, CDR1 SGHTA and CDR2 FQGTGA. The V gene lost 5 bases and the J gene lost 0 bases, with 8 bases spanning the gap. The CDR3 protein is CASSIEASGANVLTF. The CDR3 DNA reads TGTGCCAGCAGCATCGAGGCCTCTGGGGCCAACGTCCTGACTTTC.

This rearrangement joins TRBV19 to TRBJ2-1; 7 nucleotides agree with TRBD1. Germline V gene data show CDR1 as LNHDA and CDR2 as SQIVND (reference sequence). This CDR3 is 13 amino acids long. J lost 12 bases, V lost 3 bases, and 8 bases had no gene match. The CDR3 region has the DNA TGTGCCAGTAGTATCAGTCGGGACAGCGGGCAGTTCTTC. Amino acids: CASSISRDSGQFF.

The J gene is TRBJ2-1, the V gene TRBV11-2; 15 bases fit TRBD2. This CDR3 has 15 residues. The germline V gene has CDR1 SGHAT and CDR2 FQNNGV. V was clipped by 5 bases and J by 9 bases; unmatched bases: 5. Here the CDR3 DNA reads TGTGCCAGCAGCGCGGGACTAGCGGGAGGTAGTGAGCAGTTCTTC. This encodes CASSAGLAGGSEQFF.

The rearrangement joins TRBV12-3 or TRBV12-4 to TRBJ2-5; 10 positions match TRBD2. The V gene end was trimmed by 0 bases and the J gene end by 3 bases; junction bases not matched to a gene: 4. This CDR3 is 16 amino acids long. The CDR3 DNA reads as TGTGCCAGCAGTTTAGCAGCGCTAGCGGGAGAAGAGACCCAGTACTTC. Its translation is CASSLAALAGEETQYF.

This clonotype has a handful of counts. The V call is TRBV19, the J call TRBJ2-3; D is ambiguous. CDR1 and CDR2 (germline): LNHDA, SQIVND (reference sequence). Trimming removed 0 bases from V and 4 bases from J, with 8 bases in between. The CDR3 loop spans 14 amino acids. CDR3 protein: CASSIDRWSDTQYF. The CDR3 DNA is TGTGCCAGTAGTATAGATCGCTGGTCAGATACGCAGTATTTT.

In this sample, this clonotype turned up many times. The rearrangement links TRBV19 to TRBJ2-1, with D uncertain. CDR1 and CDR2 from the germline V gene are LNHDA and SQIVND (reference sequence). The CDR3 spans 17 residues. Trimming cost V 0 bases and J 0 bases, with 12 bases left between them. In DNA, the CDR3 is TGTGCCAGTAGTATAGATGTGTGGACGAGCTCCTACAATGAGCAGTTCTTC. Translating it yields CASSIDVWTSSYNEQFF.

This clonotype was observed a few times. The chain joins TRBV5-8 to TRBJ2-3; D perhaps matches TRBD1 (5 bases). CDR1 and CDR2 (germline): SGHTS, YDEGEE. This CDR3 has 15 amino acids. V was trimmed by 3 bases and J by 4 bases, leaving 15 bases between them. The CDR3 here is CASSSVGRVADTQYF. CDR3 sequence (DNA): TGTGCCAGCAGCTCCGTGGGGCGAGTAGCAGATACGCAGTATTTT.

Ten or more counts support this clonotype. This sequence joins TRBV2 and TRBJ2-7; 8 bases fit TRBD2. CDR3 length: 16 amino acids. Germline assignment: CDR1 SNHLY and CDR2 FYNNEI. V dropped 3 bases and J dropped 5; count of bases not matched to a gene: 12. CDR3 protein: CASSDRLAGGYNEQYF. CDR3 DNA: TGTGCCAGCAGTGATCGGTTGGCGGGAGGCTACAACGAGCAGTACTTC. The full variable domain, with the rest looked up from reference TRBV2 and TRBJ2-7, is EPEVTQTPSHQVTQMGQEVILRCVPISNHLYFYWYRQILGQKVEFLVSFYNNEISEKSEIFDDQFSVERPDGSNFTLKIRSTKLEDSAMYFCASSDRLAGGYNEQYFGPGTRLTVT.

The sample holds many counts of this clonotype. The V gene is TRBV11-3, the J gene TRBJ2-1, with D possibly TRBD2 on 6 matching bases. Trimming removed 3 bases at V and 14 bases at J, with 14 bases between. The CDR3 sequence is 12 residues long. The germline CDR1 and CDR2 sequences are SGHNT and YENEEA. For the CDR3, the DNA is TGTGCCAGCAGCTTTCGGAGGGCACTTAAGTTCTTC. As protein: CASSFRRALKFF. Drawing the rest from reference TRBV11-3 and TRBJ2-1, the complete variable domain is EAGVVQSPRYKIIEKKQPVAFWCNPISGHNTLYWYLQNLGQGPELLIRYENEEAVDDSQLPKDRFSAERLKGVDSTLKIQPAELGDSAVYLCASSFRRALKFFGPGTRLTVL.

In this sample, this clonotype turned up many times. This chain links TRBV2 with TRBJ1-5; 7 positions match TRBD1. The germline V gene encodes CDR1 SNHLY and CDR2 FYNNEI. There are 14 residues in the CDR3. Trimming removed 5 bases from V and 7 bases from J; junction bases left unmatched: 8. This CDR3 reads CASSYRQGGQPQHF. The CDR3 DNA is TGTGCCAGCAGTTATCGACAGGGAGGACAGCCCCAGCATTTT.

This clonotype was counted ten times or more. V gene TRBV2 combines with J gene TRBJ2-1; 11 bases are shared with TRBD2. CDR1 and CDR2 (germline): SNHLY, FYNNEI. The ends lost 6 bases at V and 3 bases at J; junction bases unmatched: 4. The CDR3 runs 15 residues. CDR3 DNA: TGTGCCAGCAGACCTAGCGGGAGGAACTACAATGAGCAGTTCTTC. Amino acid sequence: CASRPSGRNYNEQFF.

V gene TRBV4-1 combines with J gene TRBJ1-2; D gene uncertain. V shed 0 bases and J shed 1 base, with 9 bases lying between them. The germline gives CDR1 MGHRA, CDR2 YSYEKL. The CDR3 runs to 15 residues. The CDR3 sequence: CASSQDGSGNYGYTF. The CDR3 DNA follows: TGCGCCAGCAGCCAAGACGGATCGGGTAACTATGGCTACACCTTC.

This clonotype appeared a few times. The CDR3 DNA reads as TGTGCCAGCAGTTACTCCGGACAGCCCTCTAGCACTGAAGCTTTCTTT. It translates to CASSYSGQPSSTEAFF. V and J are TRBV6-6 and TRBJ1-1; D perhaps matches TRBD1 (6 bases). The length of the CDR3 is 16 residues. Germline-derived CDR1 and CDR2 are MNHNY and SVGAGI (reference sequence). The ends were cut back, 0 bases at V and 4 bases at J, with 15 bases in the middle.

This clonotype appeared many times. This chain links TRBV18 with TRBJ2-1, with 7 bases lining up with TRBD1. The V segment lost 3 bases and the J segment 6 bases; nucleotides outside the gene matches: 5. Germline lookup yields CDR1 KGHSH and CDR2 LQKENI. This CDR3 comprises 14 residues. In DNA, the CDR3 is TGTGCCAGCTCACCTGGGACAGATCGCAATGAGCAGTTCTTC. Its protein is CASSPGTDRNEQFF.

Ten or more counts support this clonotype. The genes are TRBV2 and TRBJ2-5, with D unclear. Trimming removed 6 bases at V and 2 bases at J, with 7 bases between. Germline V lookup: CDR1 SNHLY, CDR2 FYNNEI. The length of the CDR3 is 12 residues. The CDR3 sequence: CASSGLQETQYF. Here the CDR3 DNA reads TGTGCCAGCAGCGGGCTGCAAGAGACCCAGTACTTC. The variable domain in full, with the rest retrieved from reference TRBV2 and TRBJ2-5, is EPEVTQTPSHQVTQMGQEVILRCVPISNHLYFYWYRQILGQKVEFLVSFYNNEISEKSEIFDDQFSVERPDGSNFTLKIRSTKLEDSAMYFCASSGLQETQYFGPGTRLLVL.